One and the same sample provided the 31 T cell receptor beta chains below, sequenced in a study of regulatory T cells in long-lasting Graves disease. Both iRepertoire HTBI primers and Arm-PCR of CDR3 regions were used to build the TCR beta libraries. TCRdb re-derived calls from the multiplex PCR reads in MiXCR, one entry per CDR3 protein. Of 450,000 to 500,000 distinct CDR3 sequences in the sample, 15% to 20% were seen once. Stated time point: newly diagnosed GD, antithyroid drugs for less than 3 months. There was RNA extracted from PBMCs, and the TCR library was made from it. The same data also contributed to another study, on T cells in Graves' hyperthyroidism and ophthalmopathy.

The sample consisted of peripheral blood mononuclear cells (PBMCs), taken at new diagnosis, from a patient treated with antithyroid drugs. These receptors were collected from a man in his forties with Graves disease.

This rearrangement joins TRBV10-3 to TRBJ2-7, with 8 nucleotides matching TRBD2. CDR3 size: 12 residues. CDR1 and CDR2 (germline): ENHRY, SYGVKD. The J segment lost 6 bases and the V segment lost 2 bases, leaving 0 bases of the junction unmatched. CDR3 residues: CAISETSGEQYF. The CDR3 bases are TGTGCCATCAGTGAGACTAGCGGCGAGCAGTACTTC.

In this sample, this clonotype turned up a few times. V gene TRBV9 combines with J gene TRBJ2-2; D possibly uses TRBD1 or TRBD2 (5 bases each). V lost 0 bases and J lost 2, with 11 bases in between. Germline V lookup: CDR1 SGDLS, CDR2 YYNGEE. This CDR3 contains 16 residues. The CDR3 DNA reads as TGTGCCAGCAGCGTAGCTCCCGGGACCAACACCGGGGAGCTGTTTTTT. Translated, it gives CASSVAPGTNTGELFF.

The rearrangement joins TRBV30 to TRBJ2-5; 8 positions match TRBD1. This CDR3 is 17 amino acids long. Germline V gives CDR1 GTSNPN, CDR2 SVGIG (reference sequence). Losses at the gene ends were 2 bases for V and 5 bases for J; bases not matched to a gene: 16. The CDR3 nucleotides read TGTGCCTGGAGTCTTGGCAGGGGGCTCCAAACCCGGGAGACCCAGTACTTC. Encoded protein: CAWSLGRGLQTRETQYF.

This clonotype was detected ten times or more. This chain joins TRBV5-5 and TRBJ2-3, with D maybe TRBD1 (6 bases). CDR1 SGHKS and CDR2 YYEKEE come from the germline V gene (reference sequence). V lost 6 bases, J lost 2 bases, and 22 bases lay in between. The CDR3 has 17 amino acids. This CDR3 is CASTPEGDPSPTDTQYF. The CDR3 nucleotides read TGTGCCAGCACCCCAGAGGGGGACCCGTCCCCCACAGATACGCAGTATTTT.

The V and J genes are TRBV12-3 or TRBV12-4 and TRBJ2-7, with D possibly TRBD2 on 6 matching bases. The ends were cut back, 6 bases at V and 9 bases at J, with 15 bases in the middle. CDR3 length: 12 residues. Here the CDR3 reads CASREGARRQYF. The CDR3, as DNA: TGTGCCAGCAGGGAGGGCGCCCGACGGCAGTACTTC.

This clonotype was observed many times. The chain carries TRBV5-1 and TRBJ2-1, with 7 bases fitting TRBD2. V shed 6 bases, J shed 2 bases, and the junction held 5 bases outside the gene matches. The CDR3 runs 14 residues. Germline CDR1 and CDR2: SGHRS and YFSETQ. CDR3 loop: CASKSSGAYNEQFF. The CDR3, as DNA: TGCGCCAGCAAGTCTAGCGGTGCCTACAATGAGCAGTTCTTC.

The chain employs TRBV10-2 and TRBJ2-7, with 11 bases aligning to TRBD2. CDR3 size: 14 residues. V shed 8 bases, J shed 5 bases, and the junction held 8 bases outside the gene matches. Per germline, CDR1 WSHSY and CDR2 SAAADI. The CDR3 sequence: CASRRVAGGNEQYF. The CDR3 DNA reads as TGCGCCAGCCGGAGGGTAGCGGGAGGGAACGAGCAGTACTTC.

The chain has TRBV6-2 or TRBV6-3 and TRBJ1-1, with a tentative D call TRBD1 (5 bases). The CDR3 runs to 13 residues. CDR1 is MNHEY and CDR2 is SVGEGT in the germline V gene. V was trimmed by 0 bases and J by 6 bases, leaving 8 bases between them. The CDR3 nucleotides are TGTGCCAGCAGTTACTCAGCGGGGGCTGAAGCTTTCTTT. This sequence encodes CASSYSAGAEAFF.

This clonotype was recorded at least ten times. The CDR3 DNA follows: TGTGCCAGCAGCCAAGATGGGGGGGCAGCCAAAAACATTCAGTACTTC. It codes for CASSQDGGAAKNIQYF. The chain couples TRBV3-1 to TRBJ2-4; TRBD2 is a possible D gene (7 bases). Germline V gene sequence: CDR1 LGHDT, CDR2 YNNKEL (reference sequence). The CDR3 covers 16 residues. The V end lost 0 bases, the J end lost 0 bases, and 9 bases lay between the germline ends.

This clonotype occurred a few times. V usage is TRBV28 and J usage is TRBJ2-2; D perhaps matches TRBD1 (5 bases). V lost 5 bases to trimming and J lost 5 bases, with 9 bases between them. CDR3 size: 13 residues. Looked up from germline, CDR1 is MDHEN and CDR2 is SYDVKM. CDR3 region: CASSHPGTGELFF. The DNA of the CDR3 is TGTGCCAGCAGTCACCCAGGGACCGGGGAGCTGTTTTTT.

This clonotype came up many times. The V gene is TRBV24-1, the J gene TRBJ2-5; D remains unclear. The germline V gene has CDR1 KGHDR and CDR2 SFDVKD. The V end was cut by 1 base, the J end by 4 bases, with 3 bases between. The CDR3 totals 12 residues. DNA of the CDR3: TGTGCCACCAGTGATTTTTTAGAGACCCAGTACTTC. Translation gives CATSDFLETQYF.

J is TRBJ1-5 and V is TRBV4-2; no reliable D call. Looked up from germline, CDR1 is LGHNA and CDR2 is YNFKEQ. V was shortened by 1 base and J by 6 bases, with 7 bases between the two germline ends. CDR3 length: 13 amino acids. The CDR3 bases are TGTGCCAGCAGCCAAGTGATTGGTCAGCCCCAGCATTTT. As protein: CASSQVIGQPQHF.

The genes are TRBV9 and TRBJ2-3; D is perhaps TRBD2 (6 bases). V was cut by 1 base and J by 5 bases, with 14 bases left in between. The CDR3 covers 15 residues. The germline V gene encodes CDR1 SGDLS and CDR2 YYNGEE. In nucleotides, the CDR3 is TGTGCCAGCAGCGTATCCCTCGCCGGGGGAGATACGCAGTATTTT. Its protein product is CASSVSLAGGDTQYF.

This clonotype was observed at least ten times. The chain recombines TRBV2 with TRBJ2-2, with D possibly matching TRBD1 (6 bases). The CDR3 spans 15 residues. Trimming took 2 bases from V and 1 from J, leaving 8 bases between them. Germline loops: CDR1 SNHLY, CDR2 FYNNEI. The CDR3 region is CASSEYRVNTGELFF. As DNA, the CDR3 is TGTGCCAGCAGTGAATACAGGGTGAACACCGGGGAGCTGTTTTTT.

This clonotype was counted many times. The chain employs TRBV4-2 and TRBJ2-7, with D perhaps matching TRBD1 or TRBD2 (5 bases each). Between the trimmed V and J ends, which lost 4 bases and 3 bases, there was a span of 16 bases. The CDR3 is 15 residues long. Germline V gene sequence: CDR1 LGHNA, CDR2 YNFKEQ. As DNA, the CDR3 is TGTGCCAGCAGCCTACGGGAACAGGTTAACTACGAGCAGTACTTC. Its protein is CASSLREQVNYEQYF.

The genes are TRBV7-9 and TRBJ2-2; D is perhaps TRBD1 (5 bases). The CDR3 extends over 16 amino acids. Trimming shortened V by 2 bases and J by 4 bases, and 14 bases separated the two germline ends. Germline V CDR1 and CDR2: SEHNR, FQNEAQ (reference sequence). The CDR3 DNA is TGTGCCAGCAGCTTATACTTGGGGCTGGGCACCGGGGAGCTGTTTTTT. This codes for CASSLYLGLGTGELFF.

This chain uses TRBV9 with TRBJ2-1, with D perhaps TRBD2 (6 bases). Per the germline V gene, CDR1 is SGDLS and CDR2 is YYNGEE. Deletions cut 1 base from V and 8 bases from J, with 13 bases between. This CDR3 is built from 14 residues. The CDR3: CASSVWGDHDEQFF. The CDR3 DNA reads as TGTGCCAGCAGCGTATGGGGGGACCACGATGAGCAGTTCTTC.

The rearrangement links TRBV16 to TRBJ1-3, with no clear D. Trimming pared 4 bases from V and 4 bases from J, leaving 17 bases between. Germline assignment: CDR1 KGHSY and CDR2 FQNENV. The CDR3 extends over 16 amino acids. CDR3 protein: CASSRVGLPLGNTIYF. DNA for the CDR3: TGTGCCAGCAGCCGCGTTGGCCTCCCTCTGGGAAACACCATATATTTT.

V is TRBV29-1 and J is TRBJ2-1, with 7 nucleotides matching TRBD2. V was clipped by 6 bases and J by 6 bases; unmatched bases: 5. The CDR3 contains 12 residues. From germline, CDR1 is SQVTM and CDR2 ANQGSEA. CDR3 coding DNA: TGCAGCGTCTGGACTAGGGGCAATGAGCAGTTCTTC. Translating it yields CSVWTRGNEQFF.

This clonotype occurred many times. This rearrangement joins TRBV28 to TRBJ1-2; TRBD1 matches 8 bases. J gave up 1 base and V 3 bases, and 1 base lay outside the gene matches. This CDR3 has 14 residues. Germline V lookup: CDR1 MDHEN, CDR2 SYDVKM. The CDR3 region is CASSLGQDNYGYTF. The CDR3 bases are TGTGCCAGCAGTTTGGGACAGGATAACTATGGCTACACCTTC.

This clonotype was observed a handful of times. V and J are TRBV5-1 and TRBJ2-7, with TRBD2 matching over 9 bases. The CDR3 runs 16 residues. Looked up from germline, CDR1 is SGHRS and CDR2 is YFSETQ. Trimming cost V 4 bases and J 2 bases; bases outside gene matches: 10. The CDR3 region is CASSTGLASSPYEQYF. In DNA form, the CDR3 reads TGCGCCAGCAGCACCGGACTAGCGTCGAGCCCCTACGAGCAGTACTTC.

The table lists this clonotype with a few counts. The gene calls are TRBV28 and TRBJ2-1; 10 bases line up with TRBD1. Looked up from germline, CDR1 is MDHEN and CDR2 is SYDVKM. The CDR3 length is 15 residues. The trim removed 5 bases at V and 5 bases at J, leaving 6 bases unmatched. CDR3 loop: CASSGQGVLDNEQFF. CDR3 in DNA: TGTGCCAGCAGTGGACAGGGGGTGCTTGACAATGAGCAGTTCTTC.

Many counts were recorded for this clonotype. The V call is TRBV28, the J call TRBJ1-1; D is perhaps TRBD1 (5 bases). The CDR3 contains 14 residues. The V gene's germline CDR1 is MDHEN and CDR2 SYDVKM. The V and J ends lost 3 bases and 4 bases respectively, with 12 bases between them. CDR3 sequence (DNA): TGTGCCAGCAGTTTCGGGGCTTTAAGCACTGAAGCTTTCTTT. This gives the protein CASSFGALSTEAFF. Full variable domain (rest looked up from reference TRBV28 and TRBJ1-1): DVKVTQSSRYLVKRTGEKVFLECVQDMDHENMFWYRQDPGLGLRLIYFSYDVKMKEKGDIPEGYSVSREKKERFSLILESASTNQTSMYLCASSFGALSTEAFFGQGTRLTVV.

This clonotype was seen a few times. The chain has TRBV6-1 and TRBJ2-5; 16 bases match TRBD2. Germline V gene sequence: CDR1 MNHNS, CDR2 SASEGT. V lost 3 bases to trimming and J lost 6 bases; unmatched junction nucleotides: 4. CDR3 length: 16 amino acids. This CDR3 is CASSEGLAGGGKTQYF. The DNA for the CDR3 is TGTGCCAGCAGTGAGGGACTAGCGGGAGGGGGAAAGACCCAGTACTTC.

The chain combines TRBV6-2 or TRBV6-3 with TRBJ2-3; D is uncertain. The CDR3 is 18 amino acids. The germline V gene has CDR1 MNHEY and CDR2 SVGEGT. The ends were cut back, 4 bases at V and 3 bases at J, with 23 bases in the middle. The CDR3 region has the DNA TGTGCCAGCAGTTTCGGTTCGGACGCTTTATTCTCAACAGATACGCAGTATTTT. This translates into CASSFGSDALFSTDTQYF.

This clonotype was detected ten times or more. CDR3 amino acids: CASSEARRDTQYF. The CDR3 region has the DNA TGTGCCAGCAGTGAAGCTAGGAGAGATACGCAGTATTTT. The J gene is TRBJ2-3, the V gene TRBV2; no clear D gene. Trimming removed 0 bases from V and 5 bases from J, with 6 bases in between. The V gene's germline CDR1 is SNHLY and CDR2 FYNNEI. CDR3 size: 13 residues. Based on the CDR3 plus reference TRBV2 and TRBJ2-3, the full variable domain is EPEVTQTPSHQVTQMGQEVILRCVPISNHLYFYWYRQILGQKVEFLVSFYNNEISEKSEIFDDQFSVERPDGSNFTLKIRSTKLEDSAMYFCASSEARRDTQYFGPGTRLTVL.

This clonotype has a count of ten or more. The J gene is TRBJ1-4, the V gene TRBV2, with 7 bases that match TRBD1. Germline V CDR1 and CDR2: SNHLY, FYNNEI. Losses at the gene ends were 4 bases for V and 8 bases for J; bases not matched to a gene: 10. There are 15 residues in the CDR3. The CDR3, as DNA: TGTGCCAGCAGTGCTGCGACAGGGTGGCTGGAAAAACTGTTTTTT. Amino acids: CASSAATGWLEKLFF. Combining the CDR3 with reference TRBV2 and TRBJ1-4 gives the whole variable domain EPEVTQTPSHQVTQMGQEVILRCVPISNHLYFYWYRQILGQKVEFLVSFYNNEISEKSEIFDDQFSVERPDGSNFTLKIRSTKLEDSAMYFCASSAATGWLEKLFFGSGTQLSVL.

The J gene is TRBJ2-2, the V gene TRBV9; TRBD2 agrees at 13 bases. CDR3 size: 17 residues. V shed 4 bases and J 6 bases; nucleotides not matched to a gene: 9. Per the germline V gene, CDR1 is SGDLS and CDR2 is YYNGEE. In DNA form, the CDR3 reads TGTGCCAGCAGCCTCCGACTAGCGGGAGGAATGGCCGGGGAGCTGTTTTTT. Translated: CASSLRLAGGMAGELFF.

This clonotype turned up a few times. This sequence joins TRBV11-2 and TRBJ2-7; D may be TRBD1 or TRBD2 (5 bases each). The CDR3 consists of 16 residues. Germline CDR1 is SGHAT and CDR2 is FQNNGV. V was clipped by 1 base and J by 4 bases, with 17 bases between them. The CDR3 loop reads CASSLGQGPQLYEQYF. CDR3 bases: TGTGCCAGCAGCTTAGGTCAGGGACCTCAATTGTACGAGCAGTACTTC. The full variable domain, with the rest looked up from reference TRBV11-2 and TRBJ2-7, is EAGVAQSPRYKIIEKRQSVAFWCNPISGHATLYWYQQILGQGPKLLIQFQNNGVVDDSQLPKDRFSAERLKGVDSTLKIQPAKLEDSAVYLCASSLGQGPQLYEQYFGPGTRLTVT.

The CDR3 nucleotides are TGTGCCACTGATGACAGCCCTGAATTGACTGAAGCTTTCTTT. This translates into CATDDSPELTEAFF. The chain carries TRBV24-1 and TRBJ1-1, with TRBD1 as a possible D gene (5 bases). The germline V gene encodes CDR1 KGHDR and CDR2 SFDVKD. V gave up 10 bases and J gave up 5 bases, with 19 bases separating them. This CDR3 comprises 14 residues.

This clonotype has at least ten counts. This chain uses TRBV6-1 with TRBJ1-2; a possible D gene is TRBD1 (5 bases). The germline V and J ends were trimmed by 6 bases and 5 bases, with 13 bases remaining between them. The CDR3 is made up of 13 amino acids. Germline assignment: CDR1 MNHNS and CDR2 SASEGT. CDR3 nucleotides: TGTGCCAGCAGACCTATGGGGGGTTATGGCTACACCTTC. Encoded protein: CASRPMGGYGYTF.